Sequencing of this T cell receptor beta chain was carried out in a study of neurological immune-mediated disorders. Using its own MiXCR run on the 5' RACE reads, TCRdb lists one record per CDR3 protein. The table shows about 44,000 distinct CDR3 sequences, with roughly 21% occurring only once. As concerns this clonotype: Antigen unknown.

Time point described: technical triplicate 3. The study's findings and limits: The study found no CDR3 amino acid sequences shared by expanded clones across subjects, suggesting private repertoires in all groups.

V was pared by 0 bases and J by 6 bases, with 8 bases between. Germline V gene data show CDR1 as SGHNT and CDR2 as YYREEE (reference sequence). The CDR3 is 13 amino acids. The V gene is TRBV5-4, the J gene TRBJ2-3, with D unclear. Sequenced: PBMCs. This TCR came from a man between 60 and 75 years old with HTLV-1-associated myelopathy (HAM/TSP). Written as DNA, the CDR3 is TGTGCCAGCAGCTTGGGGCCCAGGGATACGCAGTATTTT. Its protein is CASSLGPRDTQYF.